Listed below are T cell receptor beta chains from one sample, sequenced in a study of shared clonotypes between healthy human individuals. The repertoire was sequenced with immunoSEQ multiplex PCR; TCRdb's copy has only in-frame clones and lacks some. The sample carries some 2.1 million clones, around 93% recorded once. Sequencing was performed on naive CD8+ T cells from PBMCs. The receptors here all came from a man younger than 30 in good health. Some clones in this sample may be carry-over from other donors' samples. Both conserved end residues are part of each CDR3. The D gene is left open where the match is weak. Size is stated for part of the rows, as once, few or many counts, or as a class when the clone is expanded.

abundance	d_gene	j_gene	v_gene	CDR3aa	CDR3nt
NA	NA	TRBJ2-7	TRBV5-1	CASSLTRTATYEQYF	TGCGCCAGCAGCTTGACCCGGACAGCTACCTACGAGCAGTACTTC
NA	TRBD2	TRBJ2-7	TRBV6-5	CASSESGGQYF	TGTGCCAGCAGTGAGTCGGGGGGGCAGTACTTC
NA	NA	TRBJ2-2	TRBV7-9	CASSFSAGELFF	TGTGCCAGCAGCTTCTCGGCGGGGGAGCTGTTTTTT
NA	NA	TRBJ1-1	TRBV27	CASSLTAGMNTEAFF	TGTGCCAGCAGTTTAACGGCAGGGATGAACACTGAAGCTTTCTTT
NA	NA	TRBJ2-5	TRBV4-3	CASSQGLRNQETQYF	TGCGCCAGCAGCCAAGGTCTAAGGAACCAAGAGACCCAGTACTTC
NA	NA	TRBJ2-7	TRBV28	CASSFEGNYEQYF	TGTGCCAGCAGTTTCGAGGGGAACTACGAGCAGTACTTC
NA	TRBD2	TRBJ2-7	TRBV7-9	CASSATSGRANEQYF	TGTGCCAGCAGCGCGACTAGCGGGAGAGCCAACGAGCAGTACTTC
once	NA	TRBJ2-1	TRBV28	CASSPLPDNEQFF	TGTGCCAGCAGCCCCCTCCCAGACAATGAGCAGTTCTTC
NA	NA	TRBJ2-1	TRBV28	CASSSPMSSGDEQFF	TGTGCCAGCAGTTCCCCCATGAGTAGCGGTGATGAGCAGTTCTTC
NA	NA	TRBJ2-1	TRBV19	CAVRNRAAASNEQFF	TGTGCCGTTCGAAATAGGGCAGCGGCCTCCAATGAGCAGTTCTTC
NA	TRBD1	TRBJ2-7	TRBV27	CATASPGQGTEQYF	TGTGCCACCGCTTCACCGGGACAGGGGACCGAGCAGTACTTC
NA	NA	TRBJ2-7	TRBV30	CAWSATRGFLWEQYF	TGTGCCTGGAGTGCTACGCGAGGTTTTTTGTGGGAGCAGTACTTC
NA	TRBD2	TRBJ2-7	TRBV5-4	CASSDLAGTTYEQYF	TGTGCCAGCAGCGACCTCGCGGGGACTACCTACGAGCAGTACTTC
NA	TRBD2	TRBJ2-5	TRBV4-1	CASSPPGGREETQYF	TGCGCCAGCAGCCCCCCCGGGGGGAGGGAGGAGACCCAGTACTTC
NA	NA	TRBJ2-7	TRBV9	CASSPRDTKSYEQYF	TGTGCCAGCAGCCCCCGGGACACGAAAAGCTACGAGCAGTACTTC
NA	TRBD1	TRBJ2-7	TRBV27	CASSWGQNYEQYF	TGTGCCAGCAGTTGGGGACAGAACTACGAGCAGTACTTC
NA	NA	TRBJ1-2	TRBV20-1	CSATDGDGYTF	TGCAGTGCTACGGACGGAGATGGCTACACCTTC
NA	TRBD1	TRBJ1-4	TRBV9	CASSDTGVGEKLFF	TGTGCCAGCAGCGATACAGGGGTCGGTGAAAAACTGTTTTTT
NA	NA	TRBJ1-2	TRBV9	CASSKWDVVNYGYTF	TGTGCCAGCAGCAAATGGGACGTCGTAAACTATGGCTACACCTTC
NA	TRBD2	TRBJ2-7	TRBV6-1	CASTEAGGRTAYEQYF	TGTGCCAGCACCGAAGCGGGCGGGAGGACGGCCTACGAGCAGTACTTC
NA	TRBD1	TRBJ1-1	TRBV7-9	CASSSGTGFEAFF	TGTGCCAGCAGCTCCGGGACAGGGTTTGAAGCTTTCTTT
NA	TRBD2	TRBJ2-7	TRBV6-1	CASSEALLATNSYEQYF	TGTGCCAGCAGTGAAGCTTTACTAGCGACCAACTCCTACGAGCAGTACTTC
NA	NA	TRBJ1-1	TRBV4-3	CASSQDLGQNTEAFF	TGCGCCAGCAGCCAAGATCTGGGGCAGAACACTGAAGCTTTCTTT
NA	NA	TRBJ2-7	TRBV5-4	CASSTGSHSYEQYF	TGTGCCAGCAGCACCGGGTCCCACTCCTACGAGCAGTACTTC
NA	NA	TRBJ1-1	TRBV9	CASSARGGDTEAFF	TGTGCCAGCAGCGCAAGGGGTGGTGACACTGAAGCTTTCTTT
few	NA	TRBJ1-1	TRBV27	CASRAWGTEAFF	TGTGCCAGCAGGGCCTGGGGCACTGAAGCTTTCTTT
NA	NA	TRBJ1-2	TRBV18	CASSPPLTVSYGYTF	TGTGCCAGCTCACCACCGTTAACAGTAAGCTATGGCTACACCTTC
NA	NA	TRBJ2-7	TRBV27	CASSPATGTYEQYF	TGTGCCAGCAGCCCAGCGACGGGCACCTACGAGCAGTACTTC
NA	NA	TRBJ1-2	TRBV12-5	CASGMDSVIYGYTF	TGTGCTAGTGGTATGGACAGCGTCATTTATGGCTACACCTTC
NA	NA	TRBJ1-4	TRBV25-1	CATSVIDEKLFF	TGTGCCACCTCGGTAATTGATGAAAAACTGTTTTTT
NA	TRBD1	TRBJ1-4	TRBV18	CASSPYPTGVSEKLFF	TGTGCCAGCTCACCTTATCCGACAGGGGTTAGTGAAAAACTGTTTTTT
NA	NA	TRBJ2-7	TRBV10-2	CASSDRTVEQYF	TGCGCCAGCAGTGATAGGACAGTCGAGCAGTACTTC
NA	TRBD1	TRBJ2-7	TRBV28	CASWGQGTDEQYF	TGTGCCAGCTGGGGACAGGGGACGGACGAGCAGTACTTC
once	NA	TRBJ2-3	TRBV27	CASSLWVTGSTDTQYF	TGTGCCAGCAGTTTATGGGTCACGGGAAGCACAGATACGCAGTATTTT
NA	TRBD1	TRBJ1-1	TRBV5-4	CASSRRTGVNTEAFF	TGTGCCAGCAGCCGAAGGACAGGGGTGAACACTGAAGCTTTCTTT
NA	NA	TRBJ2-1	TRBV28	CATKWGFHEQFF	TGTGCCACCAAATGGGGGTTCCATGAGCAGTTCTTC
NA	TRBD2	TRBJ2-3	TRBV9	CASSVTGGRVDTQYF	TGTGCCAGCAGCGTAACCGGCGGGAGGGTAGATACGCAGTATTTT
NA	TRBD1	TRBJ2-7	TRBV18	CASSPKDRTRLGEQYF	TGTGCCAGCTCACCGAAGGACAGGACGCGTTTAGGCGAGCAGTACTTC
NA	TRBD1	TRBJ1-2	TRBV5-6	CASRPTGFNYGYTF	TGTGCCAGCAGACCGACAGGGTTTAACTATGGCTACACCTTC
NA	TRBD2	TRBJ2-7	TRBV7-6	CASSPGTSGTYEQYF	TGTGCCAGCAGCCCCGGGACTAGCGGGACCTACGAGCAGTACTTC
NA	TRBD2	TRBJ2-2	TRBV5-1	CASSLAPGGRVGGELFF	TGCGCCAGCAGCTTGGCTCCGGGAGGAAGGGTTGGCGGGGAGCTGTTTTTT
NA	TRBD2	TRBJ2-7	TRBV27	CASRRLARNYEQYF	TGTGCCAGCAGACGACTAGCGCGGAACTACGAGCAGTACTTC